Below are 20 T cell receptor beta chains sequenced from a single sample in a study of human T cells and chemical hapten exposure. Unfractionated whole blood served as the source for total RNA extraction. TCRdb fed the 5' RACE reads into MiXCR, producing one record per CDR3 protein. The sample has 110,000 to 150,000 distinct CDR3 sequences, around 4.1% seen once; the top ten hold over 1.2%. All receptors derive from a female donor in good health.

This clonotype was recorded many times. The chain uses TRBV2 and TRBJ2-5, with 7 bases that match TRBD2. Germline V gives CDR1 SNHLY, CDR2 FYNNEI. The CDR3 is 12 amino acids. Germline trimming cut 6 bases from V and 3 bases from J; bases unmatched to any gene: 1. CDR3 coding DNA: TGTGCCAGCAGGCGGGGGAAAGAGACCCAGTACTTC. Its translation is CASRRGKETQYF.

Regarding this clonotype: Being one base from a much bigger clone, this may be a read error. V and J are TRBV7-2 and TRBJ2-1; TRBD2 agrees at 8 bases. CDR1 and CDR2 from the germline V gene are SGHTA and FQGNSA. The V segment lost 5 bases and the J segment 10 bases; nucleotides outside the gene matches: 10. CDR3 size: 14 residues. CDR3: CASSVLAGIKEQFF. DNA for the CDR3: TGTGCCAGCAGCGTTCTAGCGGGCATCAAAGAGCAGTTCTTC. Based on the CDR3 plus reference TRBV7-2 and TRBJ2-1, the full variable domain is GAGVSQSPSNKVTEKGKDVELRCDPISGHTALYWYRQSLGQGLEFLIYFQGNSAPDKSGLPSDRFSAERTGGSVSTLTIQRTQQEDSAVYLCASSVLAGIKEQFFGPGTRLTVL.

The J gene is TRBJ2-3, the V gene TRBV19, with D perhaps matching TRBD1 (5 bases). Between the trimmed V and J ends, which lost 7 bases and 4 bases, there was a span of 15 bases. The CDR3 runs to 14 residues. Germline-derived CDR1 and CDR2 are LNHDA and SQIVND (reference sequence). In nucleotides, the CDR3 is TGTGCCAGTACTGGAAGGGGCCGCGCAGATACGCAGTATTTT. Translation gives CASTGRGRADTQYF.

This clonotype was seen at least ten times. This chain links TRBV9 with TRBJ1-1, with unresolved D. From germline, CDR1 is SGDLS and CDR2 YYNGEE. V lost 2 bases to trimming and J lost 6 bases, with 14 bases between them. This CDR3 contains 14 residues. The chain's CDR3 is CASSVGRVAPEAFF. The CDR3 nucleotides are TGTGCCAGCAGCGTCGGGCGGGTGGCCCCTGAAGCTTTCTTT.

This clonotype was counted a few times. The chain employs TRBV10-3 and TRBJ2-6; D may be TRBD2 (5 bases). The CDR3 sequence is 21 residues long. The V gene lost 3 bases and the J gene lost 0 bases, with 24 bases spanning the gap. The germline CDR1 and CDR2 sequences are ENHRY and SYGVKD. Here the CDR3 DNA reads TGTGCCATCAGTGATTCCCAAACGGCAGAGGGTTCCTTCTCTGGGGCCAACGTCCTGACTTTC. Translated: CAISDSQTAEGSFSGANVLTF.

A note on this clonotype: A much larger clone lies a single base off, so this may be a read error. The V gene is TRBV28, the J gene TRBJ1-6; D call uncertain. The CDR3 has 12 amino acids. V lost 7 bases and J 11 bases, leaving 12 bases between the germline ends. Germline V lookup: CDR1 MDHEN, CDR2 SYDVKM. CDR3 in DNA: TGTGCCAGCACTTCGGGCTCTGCACCCCTCCACTTT. Its protein product is CASTSGSAPLHF.

The chain links TRBV2 to TRBJ2-1; D possibly corresponds to TRBD1 (6 bases). The germline CDR1 and CDR2 sequences are SNHLY and FYNNEI. Deletions cut 5 bases from V and 6 bases from J, with 20 bases between. The CDR3 loop spans 16 amino acids. The CDR3 DNA reads TGTGCCAGCAGTTGGAACAGGGAAGTTGTTCTCAATGAGCAGTTCTTC. It translates to CASSWNREVVLNEQFF.

This clonotype was recorded many times. The chain employs TRBV15 and TRBJ1-2; no definite D call. Trimming removed 5 bases from V and 5 bases from J, with 15 bases in between. Germline CDR1 and CDR2: LNHNV and YYDKDF (reference sequence). CDR3 length: 14 residues. The CDR3 nucleotides read TGTGCCACCAGCGGGATTGGTCCCCTATATGGCTACACCTTC. It encodes CATSGIGPLYGYTF.

This clonotype has a count of ten or more. The CDR3 DNA reads TGTGCCAGCAGCAGGGGGGGACAGAGGCTCCAGGGCTATGGCTACACCTTC. Its protein is CASSRGGQRLQGYGYTF. The chain carries TRBV9 and TRBJ1-2; 7 nucleotides match TRBD1. The CDR3 consists of 17 residues. Germline trimming cut 4 bases from V and 4 bases from J; bases unmatched to any gene: 16. Germline CDR1 reads SGDLS; CDR2 reads YYNGEE.

This clonotype was recorded many times. The CDR3 here is CASSQVALSGGAAGELFF. DNA for the CDR3: TGCGCCAGCAGCCAAGTGGCGCTCTCCGGGGGGGCCGCCGGGGAGCTGTTTTTT. The gene calls are TRBV4-3 and TRBJ2-2; 8 nucleotides agree with TRBD2. Germline assignment: CDR1 LGHNA and CDR2 YSLEER. The CDR3 spans 18 residues. After removal of 1 base from V and 6 bases from J, the junction contained 13 bases not matched to a gene.

This clonotype was seen at least ten times. The rearrangement links TRBV7-9 to TRBJ2-3, with D possibly TRBD1 on 7 matching bases. Trimming removed 8 bases at V and 1 base at J, with 13 bases between. The CDR3 is made up of 14 amino acids. The V gene's germline CDR1 is SEHNR and CDR2 FQNEAQ (reference sequence). DNA for the CDR3: TGTGCCAGCCAGGGGGGTACTCGCACAGATACGCAGTATTTT. Encoded protein: CASQGGTRTDTQYF.

This clonotype was seen repeatedly, ten times or more. This chain connects TRBV6-5 to TRBJ2-7; D perhaps matches TRBD2 (6 bases). CDR1 and CDR2 from the germline V gene are MNHEY and SVGAGI. The CDR3 runs to 14 residues. V was shortened by 6 bases and J by 3 bases, with 15 bases between the two germline ends. The chain's CDR3 is CASRPGDGSYEQYF. CDR3 coding DNA: TGTGCCAGCAGACCGGGGGACGGTAGCTACGAGCAGTACTTC.

This clonotype was counted ten times or more. The rearrangement joins TRBV20-1 to TRBJ2-4; D might be TRBD1 (6 bases). The V and J ends lost 3 bases and 2 bases respectively, with 17 bases between them. There are 16 residues in the CDR3. Germline values: CDR1 DFQATT, CDR2 SNEGSKA (reference sequence). In DNA, the CDR3 is TGCAGTGCTAGCCACACACAGGGCTCGACCAAAAACATTCAGTACTTC. It specifies CSASHTQGSTKNIQYF.

A remark on this clonotype: Given a much more abundant clone one base away, this may be a read error. The rearrangement links TRBV2 to TRBJ1-4; unclear D gene. The CDR3 is 15 amino acids. Germline V gene data show CDR1 as SNHLY and CDR2 as FYNNEI. This CDR3 reads CASSQLVGSNEKLIF. The CDR3 DNA follows: TGTGCCAGCAGCCAGCTTGTCGGGTCTAATGAAAAACTGATTTTT.

The gene calls are TRBV7-2 and TRBJ2-7; either TRBD1 or TRBD2 may supply D (6 bases each). V shed 1 base and J shed 1 base, with 17 bases lying between them. The CDR3 covers 17 residues. The germline gives CDR1 SGHTA, CDR2 FQGNSA. In DNA, the CDR3 is TGTGCCAGCAGCTTAGGTTTTGGGGGGCGGATTTCCTACGAGCAGTACTTC. This translates into CASSLGFGGRISYEQYF.

This clonotype occurred many times. The rearrangement uses TRBV14 and TRBJ2-7; D is ambiguous. The CDR3 is 14 amino acids. The germline V gene has CDR1 SGHDN and CDR2 FVKESK. The V end lost 2 bases, the J end lost 7 bases, and 15 bases lay between the germline ends. In DNA, the CDR3 is TGTGCCAGCAGCCAAACGATCACGAGGTCTGAGCAGTACTTC. Translation: CASSQTITRSEQYF.

Concerning this clonotype itself: A single base separates this from a much larger clone, so it may be a read error. This chain links TRBV19 with TRBJ1-1, with D maybe TRBD1 (5 bases). The germline V gene has CDR1 LNHDA and CDR2 SQIVND (reference sequence). The CDR3 loop spans 15 amino acids. The CDR3 region has the DNA TGTGCCAGTAGTGTACGGGCCTCAGGGAGCACTGAAACTTTCTTT. Translating it yields CASSVRASGSTETFF.

This clonotype was counted ten times or more. The chain carries TRBV3-1 and TRBJ2-1, with a possible D match to TRBD1 (6 bases). Trimming left V 4 bases short and J 5 bases short, with 12 bases between. Looked up from germline, CDR1 is LGHDT and CDR2 is YNNKEL (reference sequence). The CDR3 runs 14 residues. The CDR3 DNA is TGTGCCAGCAGCCGGGGGCGTCAACACAATGAGCAGTTCTTC. Residues: CASSRGRQHNEQFF.

This clonotype was seen many times. The CDR3 loop reads CASSEATGRSYGYTF. The CDR3 bases are TGTGCCAGCAGTGAAGCGACAGGACGGAGCTATGGCTACACCTTC. The V gene is TRBV2, the J gene TRBJ1-2; tentatively, D is TRBD1 (6 bases). The ends were cut back, 0 bases at V and 4 bases at J, with 12 bases in the middle. This CDR3 comprises 15 residues. The V gene's germline CDR1 is SNHLY and CDR2 FYNNEI.

This clonotype was detected many times. The chain uses TRBV29-1 and TRBJ2-5, with 7 bases lining up with TRBD2. This CDR3 has 14 amino acids. Trimming cost V 4 bases and J 9 bases; bases outside gene matches: 14. CDR1 and CDR2 (germline): SQVTM, ANQGSEA. The CDR3 region has the DNA TGCAGCGTTGGGGTAGGGCAGGGAGGGTCGGCCCAGTACTTC. This gives the protein CSVGVGQGGSAQYF.